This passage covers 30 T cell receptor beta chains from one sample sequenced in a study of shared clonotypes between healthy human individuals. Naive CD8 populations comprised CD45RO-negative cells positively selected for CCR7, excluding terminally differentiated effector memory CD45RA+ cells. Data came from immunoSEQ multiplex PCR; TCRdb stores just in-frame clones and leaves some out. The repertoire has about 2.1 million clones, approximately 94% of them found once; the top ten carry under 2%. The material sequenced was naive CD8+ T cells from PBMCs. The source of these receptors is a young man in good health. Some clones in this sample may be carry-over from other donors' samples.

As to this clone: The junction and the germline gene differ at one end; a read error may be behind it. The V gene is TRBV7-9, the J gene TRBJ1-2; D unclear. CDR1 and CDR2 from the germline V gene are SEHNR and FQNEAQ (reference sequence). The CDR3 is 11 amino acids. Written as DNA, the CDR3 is TGTGGCAGCGGAGTAGGCTATGGCTACACCTTC. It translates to CGSGVGYGYTF.

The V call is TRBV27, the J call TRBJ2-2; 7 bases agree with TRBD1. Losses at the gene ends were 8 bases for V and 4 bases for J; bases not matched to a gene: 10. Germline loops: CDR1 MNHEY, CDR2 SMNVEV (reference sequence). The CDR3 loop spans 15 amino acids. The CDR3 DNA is TGTGCCAGCCGTACCCCGACAGGGTCCACCGGGGAGCTGTTTTTT. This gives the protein CASRTPTGSTGELFF.

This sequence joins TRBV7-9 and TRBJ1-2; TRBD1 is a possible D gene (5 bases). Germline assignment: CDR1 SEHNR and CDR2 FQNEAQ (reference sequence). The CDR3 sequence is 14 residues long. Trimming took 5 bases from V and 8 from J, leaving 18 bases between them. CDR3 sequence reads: CASSPPGTFGGYTF. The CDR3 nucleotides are TGTGCCAGCAGCCCTCCCGGGACCTTTGGAGGCTACACCTTC.

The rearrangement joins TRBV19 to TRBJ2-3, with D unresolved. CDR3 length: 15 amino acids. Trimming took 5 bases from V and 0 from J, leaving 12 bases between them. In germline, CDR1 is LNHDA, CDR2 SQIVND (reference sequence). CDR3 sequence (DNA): TGTGCCAGTAGTCCCACCCTCTTTAGCACAGATACGCAGTATTTT. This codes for CASSPTLFSTDTQYF.

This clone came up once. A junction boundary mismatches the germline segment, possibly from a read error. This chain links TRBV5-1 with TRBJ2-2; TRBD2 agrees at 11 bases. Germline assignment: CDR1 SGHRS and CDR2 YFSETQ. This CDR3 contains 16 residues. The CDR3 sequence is CASTLVVAGGTGELFF. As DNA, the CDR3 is TGCGCCAGCACCTTGGTCGTAGCGGGAGGGACCGGGGAGCTGTTTTTT.

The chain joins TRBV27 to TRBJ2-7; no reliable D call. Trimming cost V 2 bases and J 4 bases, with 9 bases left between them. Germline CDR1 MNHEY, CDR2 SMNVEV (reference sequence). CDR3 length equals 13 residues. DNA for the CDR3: TGTGCCAGCAGTTTAAATGCATTTTACGAGCAGTACTTC. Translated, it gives CASSLNAFYEQYF.

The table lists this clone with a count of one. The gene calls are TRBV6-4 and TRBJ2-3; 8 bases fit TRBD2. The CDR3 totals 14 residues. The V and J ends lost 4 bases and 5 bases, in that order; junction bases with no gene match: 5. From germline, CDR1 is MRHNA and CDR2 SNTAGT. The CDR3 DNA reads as TGTGCCAGCAGTGGAGGACTAGCTGGAGATACGCAGTATTTT. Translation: CASSGGLAGDTQYF.

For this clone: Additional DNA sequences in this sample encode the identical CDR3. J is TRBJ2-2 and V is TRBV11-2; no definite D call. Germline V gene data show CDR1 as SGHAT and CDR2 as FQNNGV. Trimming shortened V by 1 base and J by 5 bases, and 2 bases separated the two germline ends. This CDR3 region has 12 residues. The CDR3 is CASSLGTGELFF. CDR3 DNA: TGTGCCAGCAGCTTAGGGACCGGGGAGCTGTTTTTT. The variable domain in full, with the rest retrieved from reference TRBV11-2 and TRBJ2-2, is EAGVAQSPRYKIIEKRQSVAFWCNPISGHATLYWYQQILGQGPKLLIQFQNNGVVDDSQLPKDRFSAERLKGVDSTLKIQPAKLEDSAVYLCASSLGTGELFFGEGSRLTVL.

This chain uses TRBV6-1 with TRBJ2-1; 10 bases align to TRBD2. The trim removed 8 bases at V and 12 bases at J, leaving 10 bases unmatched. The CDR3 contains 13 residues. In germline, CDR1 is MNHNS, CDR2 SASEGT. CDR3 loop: CASLGLAGVGQFF. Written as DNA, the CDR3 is TGTGCCAGCCTCGGGCTAGCGGGAGTGGGGCAGTTCTTC.

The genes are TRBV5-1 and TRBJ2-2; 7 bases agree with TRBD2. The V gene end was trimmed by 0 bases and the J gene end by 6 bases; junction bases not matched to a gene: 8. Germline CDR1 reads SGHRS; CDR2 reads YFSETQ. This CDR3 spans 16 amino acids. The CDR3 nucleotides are TGCGCCAGCAGCTTGGTCTGGGCGGGAGCTTCCGGGGAGCTGTTTTTT. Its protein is CASSLVWAGASGELFF. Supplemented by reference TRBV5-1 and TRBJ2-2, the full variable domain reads KAGVTQTPRYLIKTRGQQVTLSCSPISGHRSVSWYQQTPGQGLQFLFEYFSETQRNKGNFPGRFSGRQFSNSRSEMNVSTLELGDSALYLCASSLVWAGASGELFFGEGSRLTVL.

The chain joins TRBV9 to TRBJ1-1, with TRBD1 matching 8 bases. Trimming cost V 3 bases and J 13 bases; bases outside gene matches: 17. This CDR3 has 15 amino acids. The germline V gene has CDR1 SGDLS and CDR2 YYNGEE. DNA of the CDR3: TGTGCCAGCAGCGCGTGGTCGGGACAGGACGACGGTGGTTTCTTT. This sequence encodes CASSAWSGQDDGGFF.

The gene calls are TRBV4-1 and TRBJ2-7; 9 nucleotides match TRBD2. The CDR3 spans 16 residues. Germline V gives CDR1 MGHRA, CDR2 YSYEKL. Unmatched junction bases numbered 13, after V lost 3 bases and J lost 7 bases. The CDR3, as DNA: TGCGCCAGCAGCCAGGCACTAGCGGGCCTCCTACAAGAGCAGTACTTC. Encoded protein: CASSQALAGLLQEQYF.

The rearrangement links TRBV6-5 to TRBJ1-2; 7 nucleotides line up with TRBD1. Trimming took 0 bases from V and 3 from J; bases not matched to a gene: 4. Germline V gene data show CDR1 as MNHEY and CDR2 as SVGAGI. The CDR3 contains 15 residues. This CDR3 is CASSYSTGWDYGYTF. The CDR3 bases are TGTGCCAGCAGTTACTCGACAGGGTGGGACTATGGCTACACCTTC.

CDR3 sequence reads: CAVRTGGNEAFF. DNA of the CDR3: TGCGCCGTACGGACAGGGGGAAATGAAGCTTTCTTT. The chain is built from TRBV10-2 and TRBJ1-1, with 10 nucleotides matching TRBD1. CDR1 and CDR2 from the germline V gene are WSHSY and SAAADI. The length of the CDR3 is 12 residues. V was pared by 11 bases and J by 7 bases, with 7 bases of the junction left unmatched.

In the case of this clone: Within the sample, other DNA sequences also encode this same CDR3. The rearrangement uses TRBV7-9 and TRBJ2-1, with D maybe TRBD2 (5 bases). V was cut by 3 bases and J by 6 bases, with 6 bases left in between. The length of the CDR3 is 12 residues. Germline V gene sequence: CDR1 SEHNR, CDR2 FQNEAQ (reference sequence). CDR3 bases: TGTGCCAGCAGCTTCGGGGTCAATGAGCAGTTCTTC. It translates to CASSFGVNEQFF.

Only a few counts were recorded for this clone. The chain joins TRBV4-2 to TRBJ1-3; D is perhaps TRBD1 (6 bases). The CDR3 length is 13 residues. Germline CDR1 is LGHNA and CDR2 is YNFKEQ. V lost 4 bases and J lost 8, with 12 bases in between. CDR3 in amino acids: CASSPGQWDTIYF. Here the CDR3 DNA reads TGTGCCAGCAGCCCCGGACAGTGGGACACCATATATTTT.

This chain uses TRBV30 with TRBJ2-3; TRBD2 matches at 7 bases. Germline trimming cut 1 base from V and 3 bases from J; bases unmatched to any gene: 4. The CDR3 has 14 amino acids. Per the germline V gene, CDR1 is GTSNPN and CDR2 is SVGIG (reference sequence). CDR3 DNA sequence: TGTGCCTGGAGTGAGGGGAGGGGAACAGATACGCAGTATTTT. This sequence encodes CAWSEGRGTDTQYF.

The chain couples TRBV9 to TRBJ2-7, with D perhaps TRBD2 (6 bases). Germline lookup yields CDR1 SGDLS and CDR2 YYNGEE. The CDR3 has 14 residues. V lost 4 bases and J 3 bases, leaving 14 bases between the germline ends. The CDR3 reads CASSPKGRIYEQYF. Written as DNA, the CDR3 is TGTGCCAGCAGCCCGAAGGGGAGGATCTACGAGCAGTACTTC. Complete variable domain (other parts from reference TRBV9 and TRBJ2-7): DSGVTQTPKHLITATGQRVTLRCSPRSGDLSVYWYQQSLDQGLQFLIQYYNGEERAKGNILERFSAQQFPDLHSELNLSSLELGDSALYFCASSPKGRIYEQYFGPGTRLTVT.

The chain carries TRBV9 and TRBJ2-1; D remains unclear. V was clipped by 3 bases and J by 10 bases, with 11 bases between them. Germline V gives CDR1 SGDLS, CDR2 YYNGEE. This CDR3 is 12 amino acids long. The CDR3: CASSGSGWEQFF. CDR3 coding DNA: TGTGCCAGCAGCGGGTCGGGTTGGGAGCAGTTCTTC. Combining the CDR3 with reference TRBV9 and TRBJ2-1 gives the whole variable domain DSGVTQTPKHLITATGQRVTLRCSPRSGDLSVYWYQQSLDQGLQFLIQYYNGEERAKGNILERFSAQQFPDLHSELNLSSLELGDSALYFCASSGSGWEQFFGPGTRLTVL.

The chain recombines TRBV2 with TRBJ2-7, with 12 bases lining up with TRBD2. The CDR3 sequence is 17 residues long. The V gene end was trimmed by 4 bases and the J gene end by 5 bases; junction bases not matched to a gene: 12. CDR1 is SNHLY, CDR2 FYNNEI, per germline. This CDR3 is CASSGPRLAGVPDEQYF. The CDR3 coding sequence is TGTGCCAGCAGTGGACCAAGACTAGCGGGAGTCCCGGACGAGCAGTACTTC. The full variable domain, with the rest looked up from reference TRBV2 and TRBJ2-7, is EPEVTQTPSHQVTQMGQEVILRCVPISNHLYFYWYRQILGQKVEFLVSFYNNEISEKSEIFDDQFSVERPDGSNFTLKIRSTKLEDSAMYFCASSGPRLAGVPDEQYFGPGTRLTVT.

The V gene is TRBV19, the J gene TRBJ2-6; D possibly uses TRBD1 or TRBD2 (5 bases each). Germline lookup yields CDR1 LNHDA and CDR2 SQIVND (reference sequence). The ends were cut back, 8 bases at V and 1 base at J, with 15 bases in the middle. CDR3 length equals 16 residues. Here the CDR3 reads CASCVEWGSGANVLTF. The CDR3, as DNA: TGTGCCAGTTGTGTCGAATGGGGGTCTGGGGCCAACGTCCTGACTTTC.

CDR3 coding DNA: TGTGCCAGCAGTTTTGAAGAGCCCCAGCATTTT. Its protein product is CASSFEEPQHF. This chain uses TRBV28 with TRBJ1-5; no clear D. Trimming took 3 bases from V and 8 from J, leaving 5 bases between them. CDR3 size: 11 residues. The germline V gene encodes CDR1 MDHEN and CDR2 SYDVKM. Full variable domain (outside the CDR3, taken from reference TRBV28 and TRBJ1-5): DVKVTQSSRYLVKRTGEKVFLECVQDMDHENMFWYRQDPGLGLRLIYFSYDVKMKEKGDIPEGYSVSREKKERFSLILESASTNQTSMYLCASSFEEPQHFGDGTRLSIL.

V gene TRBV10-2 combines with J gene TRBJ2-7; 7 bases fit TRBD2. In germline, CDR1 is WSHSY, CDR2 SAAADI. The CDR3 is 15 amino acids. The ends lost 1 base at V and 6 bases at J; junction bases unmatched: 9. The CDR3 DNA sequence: TGCGCCAGCAGTGAGTGGAGACTAGCTATATCCGAGCAGTACTTC. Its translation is CASSEWRLAISEQYF.

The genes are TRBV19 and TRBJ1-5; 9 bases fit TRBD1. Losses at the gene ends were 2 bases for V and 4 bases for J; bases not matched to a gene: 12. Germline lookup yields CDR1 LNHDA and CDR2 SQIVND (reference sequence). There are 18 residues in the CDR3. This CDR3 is CASSIRGGQGAGNQPQHF. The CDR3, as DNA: TGTGCCAGTAGTATAAGGGGGGGACAGGGAGCGGGTAATCAGCCCCAGCATTTT.

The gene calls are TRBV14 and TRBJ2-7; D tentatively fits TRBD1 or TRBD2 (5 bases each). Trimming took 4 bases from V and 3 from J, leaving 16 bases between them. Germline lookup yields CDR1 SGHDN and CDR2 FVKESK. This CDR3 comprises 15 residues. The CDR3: CASSPELEGIYEQYF. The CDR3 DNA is TGTGCCAGCAGCCCTGAACTTGAGGGGATCTACGAGCAGTACTTC.

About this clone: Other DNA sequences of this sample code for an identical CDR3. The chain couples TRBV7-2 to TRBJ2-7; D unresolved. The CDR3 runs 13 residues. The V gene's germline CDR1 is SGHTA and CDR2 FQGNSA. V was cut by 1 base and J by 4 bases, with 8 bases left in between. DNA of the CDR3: TGTGCCAGCAGCTTAGGATCCGGGTACGAGCAGTACTTC. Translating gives CASSLGSGYEQYF.

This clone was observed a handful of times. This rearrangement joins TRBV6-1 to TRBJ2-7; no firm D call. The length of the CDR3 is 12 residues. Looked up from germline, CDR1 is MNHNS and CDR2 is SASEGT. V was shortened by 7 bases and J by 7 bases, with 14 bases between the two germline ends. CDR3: CASIDQSLEQYF. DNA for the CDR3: TGTGCCAGCATCGACCAGAGCTTGGAGCAGTACTTC.

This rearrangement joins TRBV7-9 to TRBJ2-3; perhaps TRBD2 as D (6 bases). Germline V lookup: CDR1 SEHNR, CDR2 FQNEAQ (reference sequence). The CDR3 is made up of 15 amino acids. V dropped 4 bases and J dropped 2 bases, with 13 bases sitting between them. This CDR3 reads CASSSPEGPTDTQYF. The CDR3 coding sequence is TGTGCCAGCAGCTCCCCGGAGGGCCCCACAGATACGCAGTATTTT. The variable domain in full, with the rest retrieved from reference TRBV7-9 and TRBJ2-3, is DTGVSQNPRHKITKRGQNVTFRCDPISEHNRLYWYRQTLGQGPEFLTYFQNEAQLEKSRLLSDRFSAERPKGSFSTLEIQRTEQGDSAMYLCASSSPEGPTDTQYFGPGTRLTVL.

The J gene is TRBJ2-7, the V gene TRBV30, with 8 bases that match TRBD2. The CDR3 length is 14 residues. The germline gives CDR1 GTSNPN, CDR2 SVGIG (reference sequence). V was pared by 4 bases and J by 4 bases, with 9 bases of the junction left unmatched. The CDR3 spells CAWTNSGIGYEQYF. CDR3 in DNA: TGTGCCTGGACCAATAGCGGGATCGGATACGAGCAGTACTTC.

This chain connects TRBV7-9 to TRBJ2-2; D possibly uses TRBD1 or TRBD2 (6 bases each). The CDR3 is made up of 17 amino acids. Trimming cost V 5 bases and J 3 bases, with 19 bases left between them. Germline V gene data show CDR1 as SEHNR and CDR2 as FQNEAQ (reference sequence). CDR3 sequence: CASSPRPGAKDTGELFF. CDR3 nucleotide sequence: TGTGCCAGCAGCCCCCGACCGGGGGCTAAGGACACCGGGGAGCTGTTTTTT.